This T cell receptor (beta chain) was sequenced for a study of blood T cell repertoires in COVID-19. Study at large: The cDNA or gDNA used as material had been derived from T cells, B-cell-depleted T cells, or PBMCs.

Participants were aged about 18 to 89 years from about two dozen US areas. Cohort 3 donors were reported recovered after two negative PCRs, clearance, or symptom resolution. Germline V gives CDR1 MNHEY, CDR2 SVGEGT. The CDR3 contains 16 residues. Trimming took off 0 bases at V and 7 bases at J, with 18 bases between the two ends. How the authors handled the data: Nucleated cell number was recorded as an estimate derived from reference gene primer amplification. Some clones are missing from TCRdb's copy, which holds only in-frame ones; the method was immunoSEQ multiplex PCR. The DNA was the basis for D and trimming; V, J and clone size are from that table. This table holds 300,000 or so clones, more than 90% found once.

The origin of this receptor is a man in his sixties who had recovered from COVID-19. The sequenced sample consisted of PBMCs or T cells enriched from blood (not recorded which). The V call is TRBV6-2 or TRBV6-3, the J call TRBJ2-5; D not certain. This CDR3 is CASSYSFCRPPGTQYF. CDR3 nucleotide sequence: TGTGCCAGCAGTTACTCGTTTTGCCGACCCCCGGGGACCCAGTACTTC.